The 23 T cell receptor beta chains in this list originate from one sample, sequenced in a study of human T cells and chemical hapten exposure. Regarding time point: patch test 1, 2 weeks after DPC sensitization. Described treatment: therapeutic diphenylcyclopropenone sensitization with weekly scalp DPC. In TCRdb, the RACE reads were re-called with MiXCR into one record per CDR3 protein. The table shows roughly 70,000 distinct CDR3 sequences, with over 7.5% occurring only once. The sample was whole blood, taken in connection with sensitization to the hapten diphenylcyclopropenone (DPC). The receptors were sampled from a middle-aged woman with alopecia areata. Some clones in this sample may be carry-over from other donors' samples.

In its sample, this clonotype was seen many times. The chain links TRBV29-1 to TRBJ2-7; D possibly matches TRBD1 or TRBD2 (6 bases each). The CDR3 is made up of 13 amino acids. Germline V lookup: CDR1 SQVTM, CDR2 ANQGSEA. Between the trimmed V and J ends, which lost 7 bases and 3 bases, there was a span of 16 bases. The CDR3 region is CSGRDMLNYEQYF. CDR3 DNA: TGCAGCGGGCGGGACATGTTGAACTACGAGCAGTACTTC.

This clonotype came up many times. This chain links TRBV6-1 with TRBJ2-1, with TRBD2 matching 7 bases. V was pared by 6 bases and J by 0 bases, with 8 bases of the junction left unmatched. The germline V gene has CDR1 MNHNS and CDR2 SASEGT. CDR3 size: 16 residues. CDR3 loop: CASSLPTSVSYNEQFF. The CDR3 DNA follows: TGTGCCAGCAGCCTCCCCACTAGCGTCTCCTACAATGAGCAGTTCTTC.

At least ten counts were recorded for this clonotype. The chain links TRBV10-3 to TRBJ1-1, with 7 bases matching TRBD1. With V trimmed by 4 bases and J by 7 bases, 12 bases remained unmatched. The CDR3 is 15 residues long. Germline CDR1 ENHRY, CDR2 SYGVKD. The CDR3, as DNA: TGTGCCATCAGTGTAACAGGGGACGGTTACGGTGAAGCTTTCTTT. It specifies CAISVTGDGYGEAFF.

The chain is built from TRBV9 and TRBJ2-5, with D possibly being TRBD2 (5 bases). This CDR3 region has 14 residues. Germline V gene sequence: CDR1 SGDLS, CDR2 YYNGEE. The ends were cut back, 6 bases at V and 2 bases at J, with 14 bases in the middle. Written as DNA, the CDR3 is TGTGCCAGCAACCTAGATGGACTGCAAGAGACCCAGTACTTC. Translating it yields CASNLDGLQETQYF.

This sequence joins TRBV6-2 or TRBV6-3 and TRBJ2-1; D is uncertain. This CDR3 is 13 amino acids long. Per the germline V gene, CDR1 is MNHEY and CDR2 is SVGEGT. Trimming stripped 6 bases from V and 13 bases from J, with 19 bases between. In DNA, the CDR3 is TGTGCCAGCAGGAAGCCCGTGGCAATGAGCCAGTTCTTC. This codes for CASRKPVAMSQFF.

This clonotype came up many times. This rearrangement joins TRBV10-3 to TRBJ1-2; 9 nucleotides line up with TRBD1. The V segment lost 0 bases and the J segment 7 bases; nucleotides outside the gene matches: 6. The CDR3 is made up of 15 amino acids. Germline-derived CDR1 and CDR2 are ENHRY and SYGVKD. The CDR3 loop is CAISESGTGLSGYTF. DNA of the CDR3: TGTGCCATCAGTGAGTCGGGGACAGGGTTAAGTGGCTACACCTTC.

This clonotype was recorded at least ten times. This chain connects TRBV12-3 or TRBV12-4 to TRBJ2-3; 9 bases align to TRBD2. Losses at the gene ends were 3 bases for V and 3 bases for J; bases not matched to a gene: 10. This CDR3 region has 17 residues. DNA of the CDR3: TGTGCCAGCAGTTTGGACGCGGCGGGGGGGCGTACAGATACGCAGTATTTT. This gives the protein CASSLDAAGGRTDTQYF.

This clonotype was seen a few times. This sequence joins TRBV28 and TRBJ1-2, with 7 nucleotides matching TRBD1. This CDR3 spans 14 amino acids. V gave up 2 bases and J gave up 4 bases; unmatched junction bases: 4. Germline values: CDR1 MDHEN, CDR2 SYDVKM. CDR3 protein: CASSLRGQVYGYTF. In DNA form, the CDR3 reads TGTGCCAGCAGTTTAAGGGGGCAGGTCTATGGCTACACCTTC.

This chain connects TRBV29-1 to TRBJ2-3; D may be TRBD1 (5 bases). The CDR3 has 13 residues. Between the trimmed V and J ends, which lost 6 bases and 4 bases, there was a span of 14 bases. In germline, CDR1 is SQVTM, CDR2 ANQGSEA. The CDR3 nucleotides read TGCAGCGTAAGGGGCCAAGGGGCAGATACGCAGTATTTT. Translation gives CSVRGQGADTQYF.

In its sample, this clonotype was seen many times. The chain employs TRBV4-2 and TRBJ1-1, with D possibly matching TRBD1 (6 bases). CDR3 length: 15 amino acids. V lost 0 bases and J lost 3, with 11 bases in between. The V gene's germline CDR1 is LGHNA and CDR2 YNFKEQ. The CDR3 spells CASSQESGGHTEAFF. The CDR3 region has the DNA TGTGCCAGCAGCCAAGAGTCCGGGGGGCACACTGAAGCTTTCTTT.

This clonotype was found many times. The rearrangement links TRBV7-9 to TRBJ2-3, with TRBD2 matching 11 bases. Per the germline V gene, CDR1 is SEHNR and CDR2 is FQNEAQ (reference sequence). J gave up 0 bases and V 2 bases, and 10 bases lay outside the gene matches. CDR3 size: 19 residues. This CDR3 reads CASSLSPRTSGGSTDTQYF. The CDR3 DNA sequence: TGTGCCAGCAGCTTATCCCCTCGAACTAGCGGGGGTAGCACAGATACGCAGTATTTT.

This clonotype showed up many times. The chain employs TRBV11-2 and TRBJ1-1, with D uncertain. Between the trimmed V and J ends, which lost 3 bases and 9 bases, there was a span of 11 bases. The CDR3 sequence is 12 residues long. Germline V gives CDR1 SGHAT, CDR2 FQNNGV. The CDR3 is CASSFIAFQAFF. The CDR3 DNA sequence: TGTGCCAGCAGCTTCATTGCGTTTCAAGCTTTCTTT.

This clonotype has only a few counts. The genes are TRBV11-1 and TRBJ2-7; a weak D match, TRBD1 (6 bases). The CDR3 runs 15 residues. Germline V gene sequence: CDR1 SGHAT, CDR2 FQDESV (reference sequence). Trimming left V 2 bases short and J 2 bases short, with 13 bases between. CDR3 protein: CASSLYTGSTYEQYF. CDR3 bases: TGTGCCAGCAGCTTATATACAGGGTCAACCTACGAGCAGTACTTC.

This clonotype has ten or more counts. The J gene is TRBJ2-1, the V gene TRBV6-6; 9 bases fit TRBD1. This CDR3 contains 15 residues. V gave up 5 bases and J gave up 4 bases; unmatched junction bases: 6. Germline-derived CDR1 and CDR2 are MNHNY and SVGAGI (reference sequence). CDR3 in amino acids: CASSQDRGYYNEQFF. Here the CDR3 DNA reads TGTGCCAGCAGTCAGGACAGGGGTTATTACAATGAGCAGTTCTTC.

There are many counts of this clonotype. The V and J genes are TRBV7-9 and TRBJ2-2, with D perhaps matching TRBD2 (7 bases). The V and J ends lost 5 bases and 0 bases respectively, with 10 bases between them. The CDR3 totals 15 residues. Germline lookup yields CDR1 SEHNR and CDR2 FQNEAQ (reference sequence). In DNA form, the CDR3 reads TGTGCCAGCAGCCGCGGGGGCTCGAACACCGGGGAGCTGTTTTTT. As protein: CASSRGGSNTGELFF.

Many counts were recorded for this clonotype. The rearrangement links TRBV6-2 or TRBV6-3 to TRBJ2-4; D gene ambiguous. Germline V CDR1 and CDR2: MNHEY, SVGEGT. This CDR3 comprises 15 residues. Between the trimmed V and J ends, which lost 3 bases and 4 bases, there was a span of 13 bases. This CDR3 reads CASSYDVIGKNIQYF. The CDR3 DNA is TGTGCCAGCAGTTATGACGTGATAGGTAAAAACATTCAGTACTTC.

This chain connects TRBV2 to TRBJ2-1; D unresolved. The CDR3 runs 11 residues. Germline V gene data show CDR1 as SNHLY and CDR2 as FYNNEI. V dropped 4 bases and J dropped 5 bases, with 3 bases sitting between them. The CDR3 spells CASSGHNEQFF. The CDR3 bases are TGTGCCAGCAGTGGACACAATGAGCAGTTCTTC.

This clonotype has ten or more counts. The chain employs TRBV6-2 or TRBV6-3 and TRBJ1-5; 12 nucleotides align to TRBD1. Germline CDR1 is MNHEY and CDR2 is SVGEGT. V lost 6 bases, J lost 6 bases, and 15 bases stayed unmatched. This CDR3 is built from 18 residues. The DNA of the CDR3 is TGTGCCAGCAGCGAGACTTCCGGGACAGGGGGCTCGGGTCAGCCCCAGCATTTT. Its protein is CASSETSGTGGSGQPQHF.

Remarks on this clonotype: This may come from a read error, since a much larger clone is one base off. The CDR3 protein is CANTRTSGYNEQFF. The CDR3 DNA follows: TGTGCCAACACACGGACTAGCGGCTACAATGAGCAGTTCTTC. The chain carries TRBV18 and TRBJ2-1; 10 positions match TRBD2. Germline CDR1 KGHSH, CDR2 LQKENI. V lost 10 bases, J lost 3 bases, and 6 bases stayed unmatched. The CDR3 totals 14 residues.

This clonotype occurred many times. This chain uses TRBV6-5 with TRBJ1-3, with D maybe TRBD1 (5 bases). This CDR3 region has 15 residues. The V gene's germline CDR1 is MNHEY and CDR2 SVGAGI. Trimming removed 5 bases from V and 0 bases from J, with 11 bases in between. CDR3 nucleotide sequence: TGTGCCAGCAGTCAGGGCCCTCACTCTGGAAACACCATATATTTT. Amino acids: CASSQGPHSGNTIYF.

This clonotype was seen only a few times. The CDR3 nucleotides are TGCGCCAGCAGCCAAGTTCCGGGGGCGACCTATGGCTACACCTTC. It specifies CASSQVPGATYGYTF. The chain recombines TRBV4-3 with TRBJ1-2; the D gene is possibly TRBD1 (6 bases). The CDR3 consists of 15 residues. The germline V gene has CDR1 LGHNA and CDR2 YSLEER. V was trimmed by 1 base and J by 4 bases, leaving 13 bases between them.

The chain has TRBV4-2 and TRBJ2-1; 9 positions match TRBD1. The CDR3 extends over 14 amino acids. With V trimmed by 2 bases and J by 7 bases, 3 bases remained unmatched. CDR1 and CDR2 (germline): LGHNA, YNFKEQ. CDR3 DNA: TGTGCCAGCAGCCAAAAGGACAGGGGTAATGAGCAGTTCTTC. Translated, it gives CASSQKDRGNEQFF.

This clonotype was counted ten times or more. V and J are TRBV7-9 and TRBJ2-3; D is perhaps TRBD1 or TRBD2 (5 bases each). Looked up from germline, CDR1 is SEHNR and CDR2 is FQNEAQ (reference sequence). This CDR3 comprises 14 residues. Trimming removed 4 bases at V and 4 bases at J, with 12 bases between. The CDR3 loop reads CASSSGRGADTQYF. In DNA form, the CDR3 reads TGTGCCAGCAGCTCGGGACGTGGGGCAGATACGCAGTATTTT. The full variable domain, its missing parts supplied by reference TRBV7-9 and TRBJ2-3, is DTGVSQNPRHKITKRGQNVTFRCDPISEHNRLYWYRQTLGQGPEFLTYFQNEAQLEKSRLLSDRFSAERPKGSFSTLEIQRTEQGDSAMYLCASSSGRGADTQYFGPGTRLTVL.